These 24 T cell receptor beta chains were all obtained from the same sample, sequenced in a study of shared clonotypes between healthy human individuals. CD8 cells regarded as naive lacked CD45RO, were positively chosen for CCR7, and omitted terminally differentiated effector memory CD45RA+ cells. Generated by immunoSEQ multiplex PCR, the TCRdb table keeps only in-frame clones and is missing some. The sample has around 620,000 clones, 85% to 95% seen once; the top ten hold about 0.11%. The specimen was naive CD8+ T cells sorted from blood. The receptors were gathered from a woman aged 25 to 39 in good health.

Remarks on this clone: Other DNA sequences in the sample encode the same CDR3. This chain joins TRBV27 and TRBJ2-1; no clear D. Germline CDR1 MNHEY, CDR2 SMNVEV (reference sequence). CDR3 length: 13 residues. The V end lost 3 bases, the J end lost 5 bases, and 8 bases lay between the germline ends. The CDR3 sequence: CASSLSLNNEQFF. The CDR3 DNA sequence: TGTGCCAGCAGTTTGAGTCTCAACAATGAGCAGTTCTTC.

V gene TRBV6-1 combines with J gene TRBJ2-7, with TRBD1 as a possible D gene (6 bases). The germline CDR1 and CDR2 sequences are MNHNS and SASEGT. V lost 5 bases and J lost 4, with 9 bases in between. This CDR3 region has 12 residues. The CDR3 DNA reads TGTGCCAGCAGTAGCACAGGGTACGAGCAGTACTTC. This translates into CASSSTGYEQYF.

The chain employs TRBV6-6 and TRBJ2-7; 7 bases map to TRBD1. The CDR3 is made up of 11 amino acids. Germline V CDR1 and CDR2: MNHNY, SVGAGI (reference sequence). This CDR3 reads CAIGRGYEQYF. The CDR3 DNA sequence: TGTGCGATCGGCAGGGGGTACGAGCAGTACTTC.

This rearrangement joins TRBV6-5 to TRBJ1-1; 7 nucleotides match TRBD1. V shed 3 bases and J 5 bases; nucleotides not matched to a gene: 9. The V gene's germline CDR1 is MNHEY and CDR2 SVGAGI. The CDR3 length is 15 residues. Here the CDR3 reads CASSYPGTDFTEAFF. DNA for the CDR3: TGTGCCAGCAGTTATCCGGGGACAGATTTTACTGAAGCTTTCTTT.

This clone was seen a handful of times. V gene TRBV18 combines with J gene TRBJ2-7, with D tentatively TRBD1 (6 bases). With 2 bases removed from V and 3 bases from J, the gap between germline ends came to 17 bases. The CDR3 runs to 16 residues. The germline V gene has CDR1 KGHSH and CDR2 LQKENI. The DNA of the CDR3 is TGTGCCAGCTCACCATCTATCGACAGGTCCCTCTACGAGCAGTACTTC. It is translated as CASSPSIDRSLYEQYF.

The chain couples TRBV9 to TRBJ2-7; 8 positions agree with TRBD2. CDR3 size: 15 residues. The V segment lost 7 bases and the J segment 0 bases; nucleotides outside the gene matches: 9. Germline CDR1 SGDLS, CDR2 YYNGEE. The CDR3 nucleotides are TGTGCCAGCTCCGGGGGGGGGCTCAACTCCTACGAGCAGTACTTC. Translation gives CASSGGGLNSYEQYF. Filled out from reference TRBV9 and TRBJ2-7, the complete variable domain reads DSGVTQTPKHLITATGQRVTLRCSPRSGDLSVYWYQQSLDQGLQFLIQYYNGEERAKGNILERFSAQQFPDLHSELNLSSLELGDSALYFCASSGGGLNSYEQYFGPGTRLTVT.

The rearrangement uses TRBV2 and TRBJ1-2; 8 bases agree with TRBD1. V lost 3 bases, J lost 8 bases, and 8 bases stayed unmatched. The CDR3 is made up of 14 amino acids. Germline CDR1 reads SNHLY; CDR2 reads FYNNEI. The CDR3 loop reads CASSDGQGAGGYTF. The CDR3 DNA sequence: TGTGCCAGCAGTGATGGGCAGGGGGCCGGGGGCTACACCTTC. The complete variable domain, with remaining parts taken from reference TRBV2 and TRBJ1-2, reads EPEVTQTPSHQVTQMGQEVILRCVPISNHLYFYWYRQILGQKVEFLVSFYNNEISEKSEIFDDQFSVERPDGSNFTLKIRSTKLEDSAMYFCASSDGQGAGGYTFGSGTRLTVV.

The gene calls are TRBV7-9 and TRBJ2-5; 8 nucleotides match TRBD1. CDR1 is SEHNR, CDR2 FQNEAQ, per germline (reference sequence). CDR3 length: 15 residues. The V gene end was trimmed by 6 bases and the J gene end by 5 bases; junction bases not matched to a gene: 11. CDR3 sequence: CASSWGTGLQETQYF. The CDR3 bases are TGTGCCAGCAGTTGGGGGACAGGATTACAGGAGACCCAGTACTTC.

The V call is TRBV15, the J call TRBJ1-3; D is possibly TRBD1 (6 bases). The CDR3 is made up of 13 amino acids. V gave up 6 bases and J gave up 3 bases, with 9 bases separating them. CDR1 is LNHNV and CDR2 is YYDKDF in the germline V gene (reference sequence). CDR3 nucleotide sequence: TGTGCCACCAGGATAGGGGGTGGAAACACCATATATTTT. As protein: CATRIGGGNTIYF.

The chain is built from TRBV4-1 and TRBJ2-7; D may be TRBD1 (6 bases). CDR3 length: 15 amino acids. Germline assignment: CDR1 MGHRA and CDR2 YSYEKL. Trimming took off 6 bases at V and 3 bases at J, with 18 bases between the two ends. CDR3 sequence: CASSPRKQGGYEQYF. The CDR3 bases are TGCGCCAGCAGTCCAAGAAAACAGGGTGGCTACGAGCAGTACTTC.

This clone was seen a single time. The CDR3 DNA reads as TGTGCCAGCAGTCCCCTAGGTATAGGACAGAAGACCAACGAGCAGTACTTC. Its protein product is CASSPLGIGQKTNEQYF. J is TRBJ2-7 and V is TRBV28; D perhaps matches TRBD1 (6 bases). V lost 5 bases and J 5 bases, leaving 25 bases between the germline ends. CDR3 length: 17 residues. Germline V CDR1 and CDR2: MDHEN, SYDVKM.

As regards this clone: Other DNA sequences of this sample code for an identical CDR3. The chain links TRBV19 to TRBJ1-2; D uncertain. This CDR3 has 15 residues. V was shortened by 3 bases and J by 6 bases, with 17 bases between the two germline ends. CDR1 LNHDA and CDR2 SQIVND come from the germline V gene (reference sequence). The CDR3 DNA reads TGTGCCAGTAGTATCTCCGGCCACCCCAAGCATGGCTACACCTTC. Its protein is CASSISGHPKHGYTF.

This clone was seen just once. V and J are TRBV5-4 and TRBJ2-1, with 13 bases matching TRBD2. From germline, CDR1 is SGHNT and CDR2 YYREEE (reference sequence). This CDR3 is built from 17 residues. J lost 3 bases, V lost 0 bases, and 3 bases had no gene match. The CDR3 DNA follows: TGTGCCAGCAGCTTGGGACTAGCGGGAGGACTCTACAATGAGCAGTTCTTC. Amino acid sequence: CASSLGLAGGLYNEQFF.

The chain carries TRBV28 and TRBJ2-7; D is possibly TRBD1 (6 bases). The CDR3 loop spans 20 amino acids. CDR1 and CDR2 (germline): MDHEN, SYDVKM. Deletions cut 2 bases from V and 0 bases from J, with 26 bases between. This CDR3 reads CASSLARSGRGPIFSYEQYF. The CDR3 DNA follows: TGTGCCAGCAGTTTAGCACGGAGCGGCAGGGGCCCAATCTTCTCCTACGAGCAGTACTTC. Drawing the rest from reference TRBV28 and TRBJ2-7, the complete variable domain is DVKVTQSSRYLVKRTGEKVFLECVQDMDHENMFWYRQDPGLGLRLIYFSYDVKMKEKGDIPEGYSVSREKKERFSLILESASTNQTSMYLCASSLARSGRGPIFSYEQYFGPGTRLTVT.

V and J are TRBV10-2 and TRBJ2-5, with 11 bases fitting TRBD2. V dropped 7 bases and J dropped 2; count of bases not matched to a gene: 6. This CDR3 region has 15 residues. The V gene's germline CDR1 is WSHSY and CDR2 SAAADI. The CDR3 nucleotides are TGCGCCAGCACGGCGGTAGCGGGAGGGCAAGAGACCCAGTACTTC. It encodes CASTAVAGGQETQYF.

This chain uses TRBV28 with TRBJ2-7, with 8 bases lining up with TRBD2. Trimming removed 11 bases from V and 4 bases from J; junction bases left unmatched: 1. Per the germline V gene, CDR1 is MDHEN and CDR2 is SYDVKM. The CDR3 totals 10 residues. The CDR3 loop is CASGGYEQYF. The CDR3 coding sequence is TGTGCCTCGGGGGGGTACGAGCAGTACTTC.

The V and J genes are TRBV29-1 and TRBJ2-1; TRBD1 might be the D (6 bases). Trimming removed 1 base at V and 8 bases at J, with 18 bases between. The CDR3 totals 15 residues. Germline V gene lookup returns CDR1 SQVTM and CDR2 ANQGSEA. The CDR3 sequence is CSVEGEGVFSYEQFF. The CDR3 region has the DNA TGCAGCGTTGAAGGTGAGGGGGTCTTTAGCTATGAGCAGTTCTTC.

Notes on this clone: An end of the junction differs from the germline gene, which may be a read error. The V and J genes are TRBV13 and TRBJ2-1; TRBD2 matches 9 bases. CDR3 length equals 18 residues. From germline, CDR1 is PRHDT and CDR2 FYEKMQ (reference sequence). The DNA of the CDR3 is TGTGCCAGCAGATTAGGGGGTTATCTGGCGGGAGGGTCCGCTGAGCAGTTCTTC. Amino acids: CASRLGGYLAGGSAEQFF.

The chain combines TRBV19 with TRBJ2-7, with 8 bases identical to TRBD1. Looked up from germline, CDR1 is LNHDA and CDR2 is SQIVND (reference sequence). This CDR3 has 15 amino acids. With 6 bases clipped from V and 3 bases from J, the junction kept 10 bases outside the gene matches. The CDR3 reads CASSPRDRKNYEQYF. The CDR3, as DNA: TGTGCCAGTAGCCCCCGGGACAGGAAGAACTACGAGCAGTACTTC.

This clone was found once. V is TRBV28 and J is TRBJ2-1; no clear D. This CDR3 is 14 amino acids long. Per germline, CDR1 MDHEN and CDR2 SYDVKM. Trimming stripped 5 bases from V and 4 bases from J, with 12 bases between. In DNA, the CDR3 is TGTGCCAGCAGTCCCCCCAGCAGATACAATGAGCAGTTCTTC. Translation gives CASSPPSRYNEQFF.

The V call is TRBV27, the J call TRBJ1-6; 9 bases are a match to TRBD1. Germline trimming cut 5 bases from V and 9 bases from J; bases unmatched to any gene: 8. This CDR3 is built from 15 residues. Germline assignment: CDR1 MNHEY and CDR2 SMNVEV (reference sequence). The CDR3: CASSPATGGRSPLHF. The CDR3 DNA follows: TGTGCCAGCAGTCCAGCGACAGGGGGTCGTTCACCCCTCCACTTT.

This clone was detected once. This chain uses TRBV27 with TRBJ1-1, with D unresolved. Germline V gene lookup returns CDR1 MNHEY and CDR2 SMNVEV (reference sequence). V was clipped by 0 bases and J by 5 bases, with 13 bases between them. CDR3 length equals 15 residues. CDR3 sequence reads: CASSLSISGETEAFF. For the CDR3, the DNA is TGTGCCAGCAGTTTATCGATCTCTGGGGAAACTGAAGCTTTCTTT.

The CDR3: CASSLEGWREDSYEQYF. CDR3 nucleotide sequence: TGTGCCAGCAGCTTAGAAGGGTGGCGGGAGGACTCCTACGAGCAGTACTTC. The rearrangement uses TRBV11-2 and TRBJ2-7, with 8 bases matching TRBD2. V lost 0 bases, J lost 0 bases, and 7 bases stayed unmatched. The CDR3 has 17 residues. Germline assignment: CDR1 SGHAT and CDR2 FQNNGV.

The DNA for the CDR3 is TGTGCCAGTAGTGGAGCGGGAGGAGGCACCGGGGAGCTGTTTTTT. The encoded protein is CASSGAGGGTGELFF. The rearrangement joins TRBV19 to TRBJ2-2, with 9 bases lining up with TRBD2. Trimming removed 5 bases from V and 4 bases from J; junction bases left unmatched: 5. The CDR3 consists of 15 residues. Germline CDR1 LNHDA, CDR2 SQIVND (reference sequence).